A selection of T cell receptor beta chains follows, all from one sample in a study of ipilimumab plus nivolumab after autologous stem cell transplantation. Measured with immunoSEQ multiplex PCR; TCRdb has only the in-frame clones, and not every one. The sample contains around 21,000 clones, over 75% of which appear only once. The sample consisted of PBMCs, taken in a trial of ipilimumab plus nivolumab as post-transplant consolidation. The receptors derive from a male donor with diffuse large B-cell lymphoma. CDR3s include the opening cysteine and the closing phenylalanine or tryptophan. Fields, in order: D gene, clone size, J gene, V gene, CDR3 DNA, CDR3 protein. D genes are given only for firm matches. Clone size is stated in some rows and not others, as once, few, many or a class when expanded.

TRBD2,NA,TRBJ2-3,TRBV7-3,TGTGCCAGCAGCCCTACCCGTAGCGGGAGTACGCAGTATTTT,CASSPTRSGSTQYF
NA,NA,TRBJ2-7,TRBV6-6,TGTGCCAGCAGCCCTGGGGCAGGGTTCGCCTACGAGCAGTACTTC,CASSPGAGFAYEQYF
NA,NA,TRBJ1-3,TRBV5-8,TGTGCCAGCAGCTCGGCAAGGGGCATGGGCTCTGGAAACACCATATATTTT,CASSSARGMGSGNTIYF
TRBD1,NA,TRBJ2-2,TRBV19,TGTGCCAGTACAGACAGGGGGCAGTACACCGGGGAGCTGTTTTTT,CASTDRGQYTGELFF
TRBD1,NA,TRBJ1-2,TRBV5-4,TGTGCCAGCAGCTTGTCGGGACAGGGGTCCTATTCCAACTATGGCTACACCTTC,CASSLSGQGSYSNYGYTF
NA,NA,TRBJ2-5,TRBV14,TGTGCCAGCAGCCAAGGTGGCAAGACCCAGTACTTC,CASSQGGKTQYF
TRBD1,NA,TRBJ1-2,TRBV4-1,TGCGCCAGCAGCCAAGAGGGACAGGACGAGGATGGCTACACCTTC,CASSQEGQDEDGYTF
NA,NA,TRBJ2-7,TRBV5-1,TGCGCCAGCAGCTTGGGTAACAGGGAGGACGAGCAGTACTTC,CASSLGNREDEQYF
NA,NA,TRBJ1-2,TRBV7-8,TGTGCCAGCAGCCCAACCCACAGGGTGGTCTATGGCTACACCTTC,CASSPTHRVVYGYTF
NA,NA,TRBJ2-1,TRBV27,TGTGCCAGCTCTGGGACTCAAGAGCAGTTCTTC,CASSGTQEQFF
TRBD2,NA,TRBJ2-1,TRBV27,TGTGCCAGCAGTGCCACAATCCTAGCGGCCAATGAGCAGTTCTTC,CASSATILAANEQFF
NA,NA,TRBJ1-1,TRBV30,TGTGCCTGGAGTGTACTTCACCCCCTGCAACCTGAAGCTTTCTTT,CAWSVLHPLQPEAFF
NA,NA,TRBJ1-2,TRBV5-5,TGTGCCAGCAGCTTTAGTGGACAGACGTCTCTAGGCTACACCTTC,CASSFSGQTSLGYTF
TRBD1,NA,TRBJ2-4,TRBV5-1,TGCGCCAGCAGCAAGGGGACAGGCTATGGTGGGGACATTCAGTACTTC,CASSKGTGYGGDIQYF
NA,NA,TRBJ1-1,TRBV7-8,TGTGCCAGCAGCGAGATCGATGGGGGCGGGAACACTGAAGCTTTCTTT,CASSEIDGGGNTEAFF
NA,NA,TRBJ1-1,TRBV28,TGTGCCAGTAGAAATGGGGCGGACACTGAAGCTTTCTTT,CASRNGADTEAFF
TRBD1,few,TRBJ1-2,TRBV7-2,TGTGCCAGTACAGGGGGCGCGGGGGGCTACACCTTC,CASTGGAGGYTF
TRBD1,NA,TRBJ1-2,TRBV5-6,TGTGCCAGCAGCTTTCCGGGACAGGCAAACTATGGCTACACCTTC,CASSFPGQANYGYTF
TRBD1,NA,TRBJ1-4,TRBV4-2,TGTGCCAGCAGCACCCGGACAGGGGGCAGTAAGGAAAAACTGTTTTTT,CASSTRTGGSKEKLFF
NA,NA,TRBJ2-2,TRBV5-1,TGCGCCAGCAGCTTGGCCGCAGGGTCGAACACCGGGGAGCTGTTTTTT,CASSLAAGSNTGELFF
NA,NA,TRBJ2-3,TRBV19,TGTGCCAGTAGTCCGCTCCGACAGGGGAGGGGATCGAATACGCAGTATTTT,CASSPLRQGRGSNTQYF
TRBD1,NA,TRBJ1-2,TRBV2,TGTGCCAGCACCGAAGGACAGGGCTATGGCTACACCTTC,CASTEGQGYGYTF
TRBD2,NA,TRBJ2-2,TRBV30,TGTGCCTGGAGAGGGAGGGGCAACTCAGGCGGGGAGCTGTTTTTT,CAWRGRGNSGGELFF
NA,NA,TRBJ1-3,TRBV15,TGTGCCACCAGCAGAGGGCGACAGCTAAACACCATATATTTT,CATSRGRQLNTIYF
TRBD1,NA,TRBJ1-2,TRBV6-1,TGTGCCAGCAGTGAGTTCGGACAGGGCTATGGCTACACCTTC,CASSEFGQGYGYTF
NA,NA,TRBJ2-3,TRBV5-1,TGCGCCACCTCGCGGGGAGAACTCGGAGATACGCAGTATTTT,CATSRGELGDTQYF
NA,NA,TRBJ2-5,TRBV4-2,TGTGCCAGCAGCCAAGATGGGCGGGGCATAAAAGAGACCCAGTACTTC,CASSQDGRGIKETQYF
TRBD1,NA,TRBJ2-5,TRBV30,TGTGCCTGGAGGGATAGGGGGCAGACCCAGTACTTC,CAWRDRGQTQYF
NA,few,TRBJ2-3,TRBV5-4,TGTGCCAGCAGCTTCCCCGGGACAGATACGCAGTATTTT,CASSFPGTDTQYF
NA,NA,TRBJ1-5,TRBV6-6,TGTGCCAGCACCCCAGGTGTAGGCAATCAGCCCCAGCATTTT,CASTPGVGNQPQHF
NA,NA,TRBJ1-5,TRBV6-5,TGTGCCAGCAGTCTCGACCGCAATCAGCCCCAGCATTTT,CASSLDRNQPQHF
NA,NA,TRBJ2-1,TRBV4-2,TGTGCCAGCAGCCAAGATGGCAGACACAATGAGCAGTTCTTC,CASSQDGRHNEQFF
TRBD1,NA,TRBJ2-1,TRBV5-1,TGCGCCAGCAGCACGGGACAGGTCGGTGAGCAGTTCTTC,CASSTGQVGEQFF
NA,NA,TRBJ1-2,TRBV10-3,TGTGCCATCAGTGAGTCAGGGAGGCCGGCGGGCTACACCTTT,CAISESGRPAGYTF
NA,NA,TRBJ2-7,TRBV19,TGTGCCAGTACCCCCGAGGGACCCCGGGAGCAGTACTTC,CASTPEGPREQYF
NA,NA,TRBJ2-7,TRBV11-2,TGTGCCAGCAGCTTAGGAGTCGCGGGGCACTCCTACGAGCAGTACTTC,CASSLGVAGHSYEQYF
NA,NA,TRBJ1-1,TRBV7-3,TGTGCCAGCAGCTTAGGGCAGGGACACACTGAAGCTTTCTTT,CASSLGQGHTEAFF
NA,NA,TRBJ2-3,TRBV6-6,TGTGCCAGCAGTTACTCGGGACTGGATCCCACAGATACGCAGTATTTT,CASSYSGLDPTDTQYF
TRBD1,NA,TRBJ1-1,TRBV6-5,TGTGCCAGCAGTTTCGACAGGGAGGCTGAAGCTTTCTTT,CASSFDREAEAFF
TRBD2,once,TRBJ2-3,TRBV10-3,TGTGCCATCAGTGACCAACTAGCGGGGGGTTCAGATACGCAGTATTTT,CAISDQLAGGSDTQYF